This TCR beta chain was captured by sequencing in a study of T cell repertoires in cytomegalovirus infection. TCRdb passed the reads through MiXCR, listing each CDR3 protein once. The table shows roughly 990,000 distinct CDR3 sequences, with approximately 33% occurring only once. Remarks on this clonotype: The antigen remains unidentified.

This TCR came from a human donor in good health (CMV status not recorded). Some clones in this sample may be carry-over from other donors' samples. Specimen: cultured CD8+ T cells from PBMCs, collected from culture after CMV antigen stimulation.

The CDR3 loop is CASVQGGPHQPQHF. The CDR3 DNA follows: TGTGCTAGTGTACAGGGTGGGCCTCATCAGCCCCAGCATTTT. The V call is TRBV12-5, the J call TRBJ1-5, with D maybe TRBD1 (6 bases). CDR1 and CDR2 from the germline V gene are LGHNT and FRNRAP. The length of the CDR3 is 14 residues. Trimming took off 7 bases at V and 5 bases at J, with 15 bases between the two ends.